The 23 T cell receptor beta chains given below trace back to one sample, sequenced in a study of blood T cell repertoires in COVID-19. Measured with immunoSEQ multiplex PCR; TCRdb has only the in-frame clones, and not every one. The sample lists 45,000 to 50,000 clones; approximately 85% were seen once. The sample was peripheral blood. These receptors originate from a woman at least 80 years old with COVID-19, enrolled during active disease.

The genes are TRBV5-6 and TRBJ1-5; D is unclear. Trimming removed 5 bases at V and 2 bases at J, with 14 bases between. Germline loops: CDR1 SGHDT, CDR2 YYEEEE. The CDR3 consists of 15 residues. The CDR3 nucleotides read TGTGCCAGCAGTCGAGGCCGCGGGGGCAATCAGCCCCAGCATTTT. It yields the protein CASSRGRGGNQPQHF.

The chain employs TRBV4-1 and TRBJ1-4; D is uncertain. Germline V gene sequence: CDR1 MGHRA, CDR2 YSYEKL. Trimming shortened V by 0 bases and J by 0 bases, and 8 bases separated the two germline ends. CDR3 size: 16 residues. In DNA, the CDR3 is TGCGCCAGCAGCCAAGATCGTGTTGCAACTAATGAAAAACTGTTTTTT. It encodes CASSQDRVATNEKLFF.

This clone was detected only a few times. This chain connects TRBV2 to TRBJ2-7, with D possibly TRBD1 on 6 matching bases. Germline V gene data show CDR1 as SNHLY and CDR2 as FYNNEI. The CDR3 totals 14 residues. Trimming removed 6 bases at V and 3 bases at J, with 15 bases between. CDR3 DNA sequence: TGTGCCAGCAGAACGGACGGACAGAGCTACGAGCAGTACTTC. Protein sequence: CASRTDGQSYEQYF.

A note on this clone: A read error may account for a junction end that differs from germline. This chain links TRBV19 with TRBJ1-5; D is perhaps TRBD1 (5 bases). Germline V gene lookup returns CDR1 LNHDA and CDR2 SQIVND (reference sequence). CDR3 length: 18 amino acids. DNA of the CDR3: TGTGCCAGTAGTTTTGGTGGCAGGGTGAATTCTAGTGGTCAGCCCCAGCTTTTT. This translates into CASSFGGRVNSSGQPQLF.

This rearrangement joins TRBV6-5 to TRBJ2-2; tentative D call: TRBD2 (6 bases). Trimming cost V 2 bases and J 5 bases, with 12 bases left between them. Germline CDR1 reads MNHEY; CDR2 reads SVGAGI. The CDR3 runs to 15 residues. The CDR3 loop is CASSYTGEATGELFF. CDR3 bases: TGTGCCAGCAGTTACACGGGGGAGGCTACCGGGGAGCTGTTTTTT.

V gene TRBV14 combines with J gene TRBJ1-1; TRBD1 is a possible D gene (5 bases). V shed 0 bases and J shed 6 bases, with 8 bases lying between them. CDR3 length equals 13 residues. In germline, CDR1 is SGHDN, CDR2 FVKESK. The CDR3 bases are TGTGCCAGCAGCCAAGATAGGGGCGCTGAAGCTTTCTTT. Amino acids: CASSQDRGAEAFF.

The chain couples TRBV4-3 to TRBJ1-5, with D unresolved. Germline V CDR1 and CDR2: LGHNA, YSLEER. This CDR3 has 14 residues. V dropped 0 bases and J dropped 0 bases, with 3 bases sitting between them. The CDR3 bases are TGCGCCAGCAGCCAAGATTATAGCAATCAGCCCCAGCATTTT. Protein product: CASSQDYSNQPQHF.

The chain recombines TRBV6-5 with TRBJ1-1, with D unresolved. The V and J ends lost 7 bases and 3 bases respectively, with 12 bases between them. This CDR3 spans 13 amino acids. The germline gives CDR1 MNHEY, CDR2 SVGAGI. CDR3 DNA sequence: TGTGCCAGCACCGACACCCGTTACACTGAAGCTTTCTTT. The encoded protein is CASTDTRYTEAFF.

This clone was seen just once. The chain links TRBV6-2 or TRBV6-3 to TRBJ2-1; 13 positions agree with TRBD2. V trimming: 0 bases; J trimming: 9 bases; junction bases outside the gene matches: 5. The CDR3 is 16 residues long. Per germline, CDR1 MNHEY and CDR2 SVGEGT. CDR3 in DNA: TGTGCCAGCAGTTACTCGACTAGCGGGGGGCCAGGTGAGCAGTTCTTC. It specifies CASSYSTSGGPGEQFF.

The J gene is TRBJ1-5, the V gene TRBV19; 8 bases are shared with TRBD1. Per the germline V gene, CDR1 is LNHDA and CDR2 is SQIVND (reference sequence). With 7 bases clipped from V and 3 bases from J, the junction kept 11 bases outside the gene matches. CDR3 length: 16 amino acids. CDR3 residues: CASTNGQGAPNQPQHF. CDR3 nucleotides: TGTGCCAGTACCAACGGACAGGGAGCCCCCAATCAGCCCCAGCATTTT.

V gene TRBV7-9 combines with J gene TRBJ2-3; 10 bases agree with TRBD2. The CDR3 covers 16 residues. With 4 bases clipped from V and 5 bases from J, the junction kept 9 bases outside the gene matches. Germline CDR1 SEHNR, CDR2 FQNEAQ (reference sequence). CDR3 sequence: CASSSHLAGVVDTQYF. CDR3 nucleotides: TGTGCCAGCAGCTCCCATCTAGCGGGAGTCGTAGATACGCAGTATTTT.

The chain joins TRBV6-2 or TRBV6-3 to TRBJ1-2; weak D call: TRBD1 (5 bases). The V end was cut by 5 bases, the J end by 5 bases, with 15 bases between. CDR3 length: 14 amino acids. Germline V lookup: CDR1 MNHEY, CDR2 SVGEGT. CDR3 nucleotides: TGTGCCAGCAGTCCGCGCGGGGGTCGTTATGGCTACACCTTC. Protein: CASSPRGGRYGYTF.

The rearrangement links TRBV2 to TRBJ1-1; D remains unclear. The V gene lost 8 bases and the J gene lost 8 bases, with 18 bases spanning the gap. Germline lookup yields CDR1 SNHLY and CDR2 FYNNEI. This CDR3 region has 13 residues. The CDR3, as DNA: TGTGCCAGCCTAGGCGAATCCGGCCTCGAAGCTTTCTTT. Translating gives CASLGESGLEAFF.

This rearrangement joins TRBV27 to TRBJ1-6; tentatively, D is TRBD1 (6 bases). Trimming shortened V by 7 bases and J by 10 bases, and 23 bases separated the two germline ends. From germline, CDR1 is MNHEY and CDR2 SMNVEV (reference sequence). CDR3 length equals 16 residues. The CDR3 here is CASTPYPNRVGSPLHF. The CDR3 bases are TGTGCCAGCACCCCCTACCCGAACAGGGTTGGATCACCCCTCCACTTT.

The chain combines TRBV6-2 or TRBV6-3 with TRBJ2-1; 9 nucleotides align to TRBD1. The CDR3 consists of 16 residues. V lost 2 bases to trimming and J lost 7 bases; unmatched junction nucleotides: 9. CDR1 and CDR2 (germline): MNHEY, SVGEGT. The chain's CDR3 is CASSYEQGAQGNEQFF. In nucleotides, the CDR3 is TGTGCCAGCAGTTACGAACAGGGGGCGCAGGGGAATGAGCAGTTCTTC.

V is TRBV3-1 (or the pseudogene TRBV3-2) and J is TRBJ2-5, with 7 bases identical to TRBD2. The CDR3 spans 16 residues. V trimming: 6 bases; J trimming: 7 bases; junction bases outside the gene matches: 17. The germline CDR1 and CDR2 sequences are LGHDT and YNNKEL (reference sequence). CDR3 DNA: TGTGCCAGCAGGGGAGGGCTTCAGGGCCGCATAGGGACCCAGTACTTC. Amino acid sequence: CASRGGLQGRIGTQYF.

This chain links TRBV3-1 (or the pseudogene TRBV3-2) with TRBJ2-7, with D uncertain. The CDR3 sequence is 13 residues long. Germline V gene data show CDR1 as LGHDT and CDR2 as YNNKEL (reference sequence). Trimming removed 4 bases from V and 2 bases from J, with 9 bases in between. In DNA, the CDR3 is TGTGCCAGCAGCCGGGCTGATACCTACGAGCAGTACTTC. Residues: CASSRADTYEQYF.

This chain links TRBV18 with TRBJ2-1, with D tentatively TRBD2 (7 bases). The CDR3 has 16 amino acids. V lost 3 bases to trimming and J lost 7 bases, with 19 bases between them. Germline-derived CDR1 and CDR2 are KGHSH and LQKENI. CDR3 bases: TGTGCCAGCTCACCGACTGGGGGGGGGCGCGTAAATGAGCAGTTCTTC. Translating gives CASSPTGGGRVNEQFF.

Here the CDR3 DNA reads TGCTCCCGACAGGGGGTCAACGAGCAGTACTTC. It specifies CSRQGVNEQYF. The chain is built from TRBV20-1 and TRBJ2-7; 9 bases align to TRBD1. In germline, CDR1 is DFQATT, CDR2 SNEGSKA (reference sequence). The CDR3 length is 11 residues.

The chain combines TRBV5-6 with TRBJ1-1, with D maybe TRBD1 (5 bases). The CDR3 length is 15 residues. Trimming stripped 7 bases from V and 7 bases from J, with 23 bases between. The germline V gene has CDR1 SGHDT and CDR2 YYEEEE. In nucleotides, the CDR3 is TGTGCCAGCCACAGGCCCTCAACCCTCGGCGGTGAAGCTTTCTTT. It specifies CASHRPSTLGGEAFF.

The genes are TRBV24-1 and TRBJ2-2, with 8 bases fitting TRBD1. Germline lookup yields CDR1 KGHDR and CDR2 SFDVKD. V shed 4 bases, J shed 4 bases, and the junction held 7 bases outside the gene matches. CDR3 length equals 16 residues. The CDR3 DNA reads as TGTGCCACCAGTGACTCCAGGGGGCGCCTCACCGGGGAGCTGTTTTTT. It specifies CATSDSRGRLTGELFF.

Here the CDR3 reads CASSSAGGYTF. CDR3 DNA sequence: TGTGCCAGTTCGTCGGCAGGGGGCTACACCTTC. The rearrangement joins TRBV9 to TRBJ1-2; possible D gene TRBD1, 5 bases. V was clipped by 8 bases and J by 8 bases, with 13 bases between them. Germline CDR1 and CDR2: SGDLS and YYNGEE. The CDR3 has 11 residues.

The chain has TRBV7-9 and TRBJ2-3; a possible D gene is TRBD2 (7 bases). The ends were cut back, 5 bases at V and 1 base at J, with 16 bases in the middle. The CDR3 length is 16 residues. CDR1 is SEHNR, CDR2 FQNEAQ, per germline (reference sequence). CDR3 sequence: CASSEFAGARTDTQYF. The CDR3 bases are TGTGCCAGCAGCGAATTTGCGGGGGCTCGCACAGATACGCAGTATTTT.